The sequence of this T cell receptor (beta chain) was determined in a study of graft-versus-host responses after intestinal transplantation. At the level of the study: All recipients got anti-thymocyte globulin induction, then tacrolimus and steroids for three to four years.

The CDR3 is made up of 16 amino acids. J lost 2 bases, V lost 6 bases, and 6 bases had no gene match. Per germline, CDR1 MGHRA and CDR2 YSYEKL. The study, taken as a whole, reports: With peak circulating GvH clone levels came an association with early post-transplant HvG declines.

Libraries were prepared by immunoSEQ multiplex PCR; TCRdb keeps only in-frame clonotypes and omits some of them. The profile covers tens of thousands of clones, with 70% to 90% appearing a single time and around 1.5% taken by the ten largest. Comment on this clone: The target antigen is unknown.

The rearrangement joins TRBV4-1 to TRBJ2-3; 12 nucleotides agree with TRBD2. The specimen was PBMCs, collected 26 days after transplant. The source is a human patient who received an intestinal transplant, so some T cells may come from the graft donor. The CDR3 coding sequence is TGCGCCAGCAGACCTGGACTAGCGGGACCCACAGATACGCAGTATTTT. It translates to CASRPGLAGPTDTQYF.